Following are 14 T cell receptor beta chains from one sample sequenced in a study of low-dose radiotherapy and immunotherapy resistance in tumors (dated by TCRdb to between 2020 and 2023). What the time point label conveys for this sample: after trial treatment. In light of the paper, this sample's treatment or condition label describes: LDRT plus nivolumab, ipilimumab, low-dose cyclophosphamide and aspirin (RACIN trial). Sequencing took place on an Illumina HiSeq 2500. First-strand cDNA was synthesized using Superscript III and a set of TRAV- and TRBV-specific primers, so that both TCRalpha and TCRbeta chains were covered. TCRs were amplified with Phusion for around 20 PCR cycles using a constant-region primer together with the adapter attached to the V primers. Through fastp at Q25 and MiXCR, TCRdb rebuilt clones from the public reads, retaining in-frame beta chains. Rows with one shared CDR3 protein collapse into an entry with the most common genes and DNA. The sample table shows about 84,000 distinct CDR3 sequences, and 15% to 20% are seen once. The ten largest clones add up to 1.1% to 1.5% of the sample.

The starting material was PBMCs, obtained after low-dose radiotherapy plus immunotherapy. All receptors come from a male donor with prostate cancer.

The gene calls are TRBV4-3 and TRBJ2-1; D is possibly TRBD1 or TRBD2 (5 bases each). There are 17 residues in the CDR3. Germline CDR1 reads LGHNA; CDR2 reads YSLEER. The V end was cut by 0 bases, the J end by 9 bases, with 21 bases between. CDR3 in amino acids: CASSQDWGRVLGSEQFF. CDR3 nucleotides: TGCGCCAGCAGCCAAGATTGGGGCCGGGTATTAGGGAGTGAGCAGTTCTTC.

As for this clonotype: Because the CDR3's place on the DNA is in doubt, the DNA is left out and the CDR3 is given as listed by TCRdb. The gene calls are TRBV5-1 and TRBJ2-1; TRBD2 reflects the table's D call only, with no check against the DNA. CDR1 is SGHRS, CDR2 YFSETQ, per germline. The CDR3 region is 23 residues in length, termini included. The CDR3: CASSFYICSARDGRLAGANEQFF.

This clonotype came up many times. This rearrangement joins TRBV27 to TRBJ1-2; possibly TRBD1 for D (6 bases). Trimming removed 4 bases from V and 1 base from J, with 13 bases in between. The germline V gene encodes CDR1 MNHEY and CDR2 SMNVEV (reference sequence). The CDR3 runs 15 residues. The CDR3 sequence is CASSSGTLFNYGYTF. CDR3 nucleotides: TGTGCCAGCAGTTCGGGGACACTATTTAACTATGGCTACACCTTC.

As to this clonotype: One base separates it from a far larger clone, so it is likely a read error. Written as DNA, the CDR3 is TGTGCCAGCAGCCAAGGAGCGGCGAGGAATGAAAAACTGTATTTT. Encoded protein: CASSQGAARNEKLYF. The chain employs TRBV3-2 and TRBJ1-4. TRBV3-2 is an annotated pseudogene. The CDR3 is 15 amino acids.

This clonotype was counted ten times or more. The V and J genes are TRBV29-1 and TRBJ2-5, with a weak D call TRBD1 (5 bases). V was pared by 2 bases and J by 5 bases, with 12 bases between. CDR3 length equals 13 residues. Per germline, CDR1 SQVTM and CDR2 ANQGSEA. This CDR3 is CSVEFRDTETQYF. DNA of the CDR3: TGCAGCGTTGAATTCAGGGATACCGAGACCCAGTACTTC.

This clonotype has more than one count but fewer than ten. CDR3 sequence reads: CASSEVESLSYEQYF. The CDR3 coding sequence is TGTGCCAGCAGTGAAGTTGAGTCCCTCTCCTACGAGCAGTACTTC. V is TRBV2 and J is TRBJ2-7; the D is unclear. The CDR3 is 15 residues long. The germline V gene encodes CDR1 SNHLY and CDR2 FYNNEI. With 1 base removed from V and 0 bases from J, the gap between germline ends came to 10 bases.

J is TRBJ2-1 and V is TRBV28; D ambiguous. V gave up 6 bases and J gave up 6 bases, with 12 bases separating them. The length of the CDR3 is 13 residues. In germline, CDR1 is MDHEN, CDR2 SYDVKM. The CDR3 coding sequence is TGTGCCAGCAGCACTACGAAGGGCAATGAGCAGTTCTTC. Translation gives CASSTTKGNEQFF.

Many counts were recorded for this clonotype. The J gene is TRBJ2-7, the V gene TRBV20-1; 13 bases match TRBD2. The CDR3 length is 16 residues. The trim removed 1 base at V and 7 bases at J, leaving 10 bases unmatched. The germline gives CDR1 DFQATT, CDR2 SNEGSKA (reference sequence). The CDR3 here is CSARVTGGLAGEEQYF. The CDR3 bases are TGCAGTGCTAGAGTAACAGGTGGACTAGCGGGAGAAGAGCAGTACTTC.

Ten or more counts support this clonotype. CDR3 in amino acids: CASSFGSDFYSKNIQYF. CDR3 in DNA: TGTGCCAGCAGTTTCGGGTCGGACTTTTATTCCAAAAACATTCAGTACTTC. The genes are TRBV28 and TRBJ2-4; tentative D call: TRBD2 (5 bases). Germline CDR1 and CDR2: MDHEN and SYDVKM. The CDR3 is 17 amino acids. V gave up 3 bases and J gave up 2 bases, with 17 bases separating them. Complete variable domain (other parts from reference TRBV28 and TRBJ2-4): DVKVTQSSRYLVKRTGEKVFLECVQDMDHENMFWYRQDPGLGLRLIYFSYDVKMKEKGDIPEGYSVSREKKERFSLILESASTNQTSMYLCASSFGSDFYSKNIQYFGAGTRLSVL.

This clonotype was found many times. The chain joins TRBV4-2 to TRBJ2-4; 7 nucleotides line up with TRBD1. This CDR3 is built from 16 residues. The V segment lost 0 bases and the J segment 4 bases; nucleotides outside the gene matches: 6. CDR1 is LGHNA, CDR2 YNFKEQ, per germline. The CDR3 here is CASSQDGSGGKNIQYF. CDR3 nucleotides: TGTGCCAGCAGCCAAGATGGGTCAGGGGGTAAAAACATTCAGTACTTC.

A remark on this clonotype: With only one base between it and a far larger clone, this is likely a read error. The chain uses TRBV10-3 and TRBJ2-1, with 16 bases aligning to TRBD2. From germline, CDR1 is ENHRY and CDR2 SYGVKD. After removal of 10 bases from V and 5 bases from J, the junction contained 14 bases not matched to a gene. This CDR3 is built from 18 residues. The CDR3 DNA sequence: TGTGCCAGCCGCCGCTGGGGACTAGCGGGAGGGCTTCACAATGAGCAGTTCTTC. This codes for CASRRWGLAGGLHNEQFF.

This clonotype was counted many times. The chain joins TRBV19 to TRBJ2-3, with D perhaps TRBD2 (6 bases). Germline V gene data show CDR1 as LNHDA and CDR2 as SQIVND (reference sequence). The CDR3 runs 14 residues. The ends were cut back, 6 bases at V and 7 bases at J, with 17 bases in the middle. The CDR3: CASSRSPLANTQYF. The CDR3 coding sequence is TGTGCCAGTAGCCGCTCCCCTCTAGCGAATACGCAGTATTTT.

The chain is built from TRBV20-1 and TRBJ1-5; 11 bases map to TRBD1. Trimming took 6 bases from V and 5 from J; bases not matched to a gene: 3. Germline CDR1 reads DFQATT; CDR2 reads SNEGSKA (reference sequence). CDR3 length: 13 residues. In nucleotides, the CDR3 is TGCAGTGCCAAGGGACAGGGGGATCAGCCCCAGCATTTT. It yields the protein CSAKGQGDQPQHF.

This clonotype was picked up many times. The rearrangement joins TRBV28 to TRBJ2-5; no definite D call. The V end lost 3 bases, the J end lost 2 bases, and 7 bases lay between the germline ends. Germline-derived CDR1 and CDR2 are MDHEN and SYDVKM. This CDR3 comprises 13 residues. Here the CDR3 DNA reads TGTGCCAGCAGTTTCGGCAGGCAAGAGACCCAGTACTTC. It specifies CASSFGRQETQYF.